Only a few counts were recorded for the clone carrying this T cell receptor (beta chain). Its antigen is not identified. Other DNA sequences from this sample encode an identical CDR3 as well. About 100,000 TCR templates underwent assay in every sample. The data were produced by immunoSEQ multiplex PCR, yet TCRdb's version contains in-frame clones alone and is incomplete. Among 11,000 to 15,000 clones listed, around 49% were seen once. The data were taken from a study of siplizumab effects on memory and regulatory T cells. V gave up 5 bases and J gave up 4 bases; unmatched junction bases: 8. Germline lookup yields CDR1 LNHDA and CDR2 SQIVND (reference sequence). The CDR3 has 15 residues. Cocultured for five to seven days at 37°C were the mixed lymphocyte reaction cells. Whole-study findings and limits: Siplizumab gave mappable alloreactive CD4+ clones an average Treg-derived fraction of roughly 72%, against roughly 29% in controls. Siplizumab cultures yielded proliferating Tregs whose suppressive function was not confirmed. Naive T cells appeared more varied than memory cells and looked like key alloresponse contributors.

This chain connects TRBV19 to TRBJ2-1; 7 positions agree with TRBD2. Sequenced: CFSE-low (dividing) CD4+ T cells sorted from an allogeneic mixed lymphocyte reaction. This receptor was obtained from a human donor in good health; the cells came from an allogeneic mixed lymphocyte reaction. The CDR3 spells CASSLSSGRYNEQFF. Written as DNA, the CDR3 is TGTGCCAGTAGTCTGTCGTCCGGGAGGTACAATGAGCAGTTCTTC.